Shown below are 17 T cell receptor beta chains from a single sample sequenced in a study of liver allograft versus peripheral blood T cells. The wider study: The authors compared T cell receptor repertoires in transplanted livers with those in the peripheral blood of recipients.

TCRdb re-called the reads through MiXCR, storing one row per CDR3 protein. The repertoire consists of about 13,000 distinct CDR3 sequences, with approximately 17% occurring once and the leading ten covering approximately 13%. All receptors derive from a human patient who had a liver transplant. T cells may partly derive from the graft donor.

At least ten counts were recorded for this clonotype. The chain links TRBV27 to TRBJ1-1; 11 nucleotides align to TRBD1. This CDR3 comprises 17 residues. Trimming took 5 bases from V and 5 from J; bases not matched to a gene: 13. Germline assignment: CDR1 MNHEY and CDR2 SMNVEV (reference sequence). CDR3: CASSKAGQGGVRTEAFF. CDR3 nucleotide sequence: TGTGCCAGCAGTAAAGCGGGACAGGGGGGTGTAAGAACTGAAGCTTTCTTT.

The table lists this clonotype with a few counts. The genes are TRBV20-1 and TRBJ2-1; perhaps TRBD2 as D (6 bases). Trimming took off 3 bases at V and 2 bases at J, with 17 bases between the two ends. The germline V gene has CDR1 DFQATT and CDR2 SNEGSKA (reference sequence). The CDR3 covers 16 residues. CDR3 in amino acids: CSASPPLAGPYNEQFF. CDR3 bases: TGCAGTGCTAGCCCCCCTCTGGCGGGACCCTACAATGAGCAGTTCTTC.

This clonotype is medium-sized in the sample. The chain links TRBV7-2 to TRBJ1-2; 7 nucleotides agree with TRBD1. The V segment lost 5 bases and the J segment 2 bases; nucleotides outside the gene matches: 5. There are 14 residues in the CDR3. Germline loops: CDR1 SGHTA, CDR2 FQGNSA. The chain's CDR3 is CASSPTTGNYGYTF. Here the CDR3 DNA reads TGTGCCAGCAGCCCGACGACAGGGAACTATGGCTACACCTTC.

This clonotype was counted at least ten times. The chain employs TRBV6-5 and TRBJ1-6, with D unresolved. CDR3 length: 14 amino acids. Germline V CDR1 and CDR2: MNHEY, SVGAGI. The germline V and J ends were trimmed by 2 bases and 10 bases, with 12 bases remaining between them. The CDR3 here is CASSYGQVGSPLHF. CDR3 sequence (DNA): TGTGCCAGCAGTTACGGGCAGGTTGGGTCACCCCTCCACTTT.

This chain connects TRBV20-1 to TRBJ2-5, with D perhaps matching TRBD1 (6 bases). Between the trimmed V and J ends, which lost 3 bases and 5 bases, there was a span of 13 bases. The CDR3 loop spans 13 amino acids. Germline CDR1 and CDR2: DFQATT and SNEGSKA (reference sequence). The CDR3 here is CSASLWTEETQYF. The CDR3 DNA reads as TGCAGTGCTAGCCTTTGGACAGAGGAGACCCAGTACTTC.

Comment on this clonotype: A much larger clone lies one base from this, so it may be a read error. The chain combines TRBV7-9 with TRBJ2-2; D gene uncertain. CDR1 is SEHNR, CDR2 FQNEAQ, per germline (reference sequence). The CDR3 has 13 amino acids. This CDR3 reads CAGSSRITGELFF. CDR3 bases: TGTGCCGGCAGCTCCCGGATCACCGGGGAGCTGTTTTTT.

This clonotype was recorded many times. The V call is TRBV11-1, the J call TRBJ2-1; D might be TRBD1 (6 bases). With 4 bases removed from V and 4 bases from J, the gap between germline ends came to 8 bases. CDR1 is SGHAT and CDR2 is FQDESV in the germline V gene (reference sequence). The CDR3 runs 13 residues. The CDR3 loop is CASSSDRYNEQFF. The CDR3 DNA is TGTGCCAGCAGCTCGGACAGATACAATGAGCAGTTCTTC.

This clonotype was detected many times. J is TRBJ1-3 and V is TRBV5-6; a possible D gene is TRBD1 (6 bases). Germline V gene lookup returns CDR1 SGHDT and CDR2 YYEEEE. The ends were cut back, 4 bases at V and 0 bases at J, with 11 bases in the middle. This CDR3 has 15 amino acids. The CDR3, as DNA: TGTGCCAGCAGCCGGACAGCTTACTCTGGAAACACCATATATTTT. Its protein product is CASSRTAYSGNTIYF. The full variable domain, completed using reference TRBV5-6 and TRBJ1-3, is DAGVTQSPTHLIKTRGQQVTLRCSPKSGHDTVSWYQQALGQGPQFIFQYYEEEERQRGNFPDRFSGHQFPNYSSELNVNALLLGDSALYLCASSRTAYSGNTIYFGEGSWLTVV.

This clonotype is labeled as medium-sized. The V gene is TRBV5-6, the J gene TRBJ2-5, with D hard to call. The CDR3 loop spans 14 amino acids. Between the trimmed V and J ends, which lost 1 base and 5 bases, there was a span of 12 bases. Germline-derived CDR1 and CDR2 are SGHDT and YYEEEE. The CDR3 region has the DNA TGTGCCAGCAGCTTGATAAACCCCGGGGAGACCCAGTACTTC. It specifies CASSLINPGETQYF.

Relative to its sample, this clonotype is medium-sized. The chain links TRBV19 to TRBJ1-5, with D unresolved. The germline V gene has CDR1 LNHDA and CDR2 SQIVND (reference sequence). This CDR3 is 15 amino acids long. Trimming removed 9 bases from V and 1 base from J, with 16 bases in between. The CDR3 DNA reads TGTGCCAGCCTACCCCGGGGTGAAAGCAATCAGCCCCAGCATTTT. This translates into CASLPRGESNQPQHF.

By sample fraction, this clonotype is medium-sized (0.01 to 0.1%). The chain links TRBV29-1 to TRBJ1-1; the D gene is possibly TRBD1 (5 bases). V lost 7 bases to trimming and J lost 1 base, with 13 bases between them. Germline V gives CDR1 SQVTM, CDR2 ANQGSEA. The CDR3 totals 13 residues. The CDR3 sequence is CSAGAGWNTEAFF. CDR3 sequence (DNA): TGCAGCGCTGGGGCAGGATGGAACACTGAAGCTTTCTTT.

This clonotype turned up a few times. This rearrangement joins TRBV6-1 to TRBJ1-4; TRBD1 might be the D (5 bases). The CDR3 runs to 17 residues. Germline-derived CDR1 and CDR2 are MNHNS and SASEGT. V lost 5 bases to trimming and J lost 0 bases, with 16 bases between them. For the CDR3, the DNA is TGTGCCAGCAGTTCCCGAGGGACTACTTCAACTAATGAAAAACTGTTTTTT. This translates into CASSSRGTTSTNEKLFF.

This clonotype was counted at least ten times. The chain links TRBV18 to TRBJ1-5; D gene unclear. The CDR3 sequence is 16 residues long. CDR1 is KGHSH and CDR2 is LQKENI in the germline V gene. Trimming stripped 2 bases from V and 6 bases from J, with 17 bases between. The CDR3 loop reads CASSPMAPHSGQPQHF. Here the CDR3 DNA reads TGTGCCAGCTCACCAATGGCACCCCATAGTGGTCAGCCCCAGCATTTT.

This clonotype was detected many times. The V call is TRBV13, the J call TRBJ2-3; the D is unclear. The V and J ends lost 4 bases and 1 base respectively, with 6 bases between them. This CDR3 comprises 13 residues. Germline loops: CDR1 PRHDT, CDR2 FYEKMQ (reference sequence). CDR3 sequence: CASSSTGTDTQYF. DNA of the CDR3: TGTGCCAGCAGCTCGACCGGCACAGATACGCAGTATTTT.

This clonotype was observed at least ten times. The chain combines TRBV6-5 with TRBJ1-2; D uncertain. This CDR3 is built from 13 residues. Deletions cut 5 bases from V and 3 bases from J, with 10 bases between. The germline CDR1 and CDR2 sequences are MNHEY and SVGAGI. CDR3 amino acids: CASSPGSDYGYTF. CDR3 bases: TGTGCCAGCAGTCCGGGATCTGACTATGGCTACACCTTC.

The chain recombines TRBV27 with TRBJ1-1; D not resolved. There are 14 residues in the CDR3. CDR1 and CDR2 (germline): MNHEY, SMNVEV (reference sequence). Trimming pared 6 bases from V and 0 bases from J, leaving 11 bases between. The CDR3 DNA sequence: TGTGCCAGCAGCCTCGGGATCTTGAACACTGAAGCTTTCTTT. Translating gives CASSLGILNTEAFF.

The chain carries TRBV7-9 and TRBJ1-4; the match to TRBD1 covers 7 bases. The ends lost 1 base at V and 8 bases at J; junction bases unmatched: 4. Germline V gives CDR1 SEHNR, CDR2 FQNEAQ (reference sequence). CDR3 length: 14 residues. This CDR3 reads CASSLGQGDEKLFF. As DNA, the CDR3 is TGTGCCAGCAGCTTAGGACAGGGAGACGAAAAACTGTTTTTT.